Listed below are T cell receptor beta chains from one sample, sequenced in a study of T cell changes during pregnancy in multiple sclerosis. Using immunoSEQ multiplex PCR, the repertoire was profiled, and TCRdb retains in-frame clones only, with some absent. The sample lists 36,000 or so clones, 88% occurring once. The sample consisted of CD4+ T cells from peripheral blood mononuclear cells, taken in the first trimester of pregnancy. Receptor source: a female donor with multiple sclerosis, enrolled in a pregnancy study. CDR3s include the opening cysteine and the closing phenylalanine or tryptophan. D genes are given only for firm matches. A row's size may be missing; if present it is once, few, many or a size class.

cdr3_aa: CASSLGMTGGYTF
cdr3_nt: TGCGCCAGCAGCTTGGGGATGACTGGGGGCTACACCTTC
clone_size: -
v_call: TRBV5-1
j_call: TRBJ1-2
d_call: -

cdr3_aa: CASSVATGNTIYF
cdr3_nt: TGTGCCAGCAGCGTAGCTACGGGAAACACCATATATTTT
clone_size: few
v_call: TRBV9
j_call: TRBJ1-3
d_call: -

cdr3_aa: CAWSGAAGVLGEQFF
cdr3_nt: TGTGCCTGGAGTGGGGCAGCGGGAGTTTTAGGTGAGCAGTTCTTC
clone_size: -
v_call: TRBV30
j_call: TRBJ2-1
d_call: TRBD2

cdr3_aa: CASSSVRNTEAFF
cdr3_nt: TGTGCCAGCAGCTCGGTGCGGAACACTGAAGCTTTCTTT
clone_size: -
v_call: TRBV7-9
j_call: TRBJ1-1
d_call: -

cdr3_aa: CASPGMRSNQPQHF
cdr3_nt: TGTGCCAGTCCCGGGATGAGAAGCAATCAGCCCCAGCATTTT
clone_size: -
v_call: TRBV19
j_call: TRBJ1-5
d_call: -

cdr3_aa: CSAVGTPASTDTQYF
cdr3_nt: TGCAGCGCGGTCGGGACTCCAGCTAGCACAGATACGCAGTATTTT
clone_size: -
v_call: TRBV29-1
j_call: TRBJ2-3
d_call: -

cdr3_aa: CASSGQGRNEQFF
cdr3_nt: TGTGCCAGCAGTGGACAGGGGAGGAATGAGCAGTTCTTC
clone_size: -
v_call: TRBV6-1
j_call: TRBJ2-1
d_call: TRBD1

cdr3_aa: CASIHRVRGNF
cdr3_nt: TGTGCCAGCATCCACCGGGTCCGAGGAAACTTC
clone_size: medium-sized
v_call: TRBV12-1
j_call: TRBJ2-7
d_call: -

cdr3_aa: CASSLGLAGVDTQYF
cdr3_nt: TGTGCCAGCAGCCTGGGACTAGCGGGGGTAGATACGCAGTATTTT
clone_size: -
v_call: TRBV6-1
j_call: TRBJ2-3
d_call: TRBD2

cdr3_aa: CASSPTGTGASPLHF
cdr3_nt: TGTGCCAGCTCACCGACCGGGACAGGGGCCTCACCCCTCCACTTT
clone_size: -
v_call: TRBV18
j_call: TRBJ1-6
d_call: TRBD1

cdr3_aa: CASSIAARGETQYF
cdr3_nt: TGTGCCAGTAGTATAGCTGCTAGGGGAGAGACCCAGTACTTC
clone_size: -
v_call: TRBV19
j_call: TRBJ2-5
d_call: -

cdr3_aa: CASSRGQGYEQYF
cdr3_nt: TGTGCCAGCAGCCGCGGACAGGGCTACGAGCAGTACTTC
clone_size: -
v_call: TRBV5-4
j_call: TRBJ2-7
d_call: TRBD1

cdr3_aa: CASSSSQGSDEQFF
cdr3_nt: TGCGCCAGCAGCTCCTCACAGGGGAGTGATGAGCAGTTCTTC
clone_size: -
v_call: TRBV4-1
j_call: TRBJ2-1
d_call: TRBD1

cdr3_aa: CASSPGQGTYNEQFF
cdr3_nt: TGCGCCAGCAGTCCGGGACAGGGGACCTACAATGAGCAGTTCTTC
clone_size: -
v_call: TRBV5-1
j_call: TRBJ2-1
d_call: TRBD1

cdr3_aa: CATSRAGLAGGNEQYF
cdr3_nt: TGTGCCACCAGCAGAGCCGGACTAGCGGGTGGCAACGAGCAGTACTTC
clone_size: -
v_call: TRBV15
j_call: TRBJ2-7
d_call: TRBD2

cdr3_aa: CASTGGRAYEQFF
cdr3_nt: TGTGCCAGCACAGGCGGGAGAGCCTATGAGCAGTTCTTC
clone_size: once
v_call: TRBV2
j_call: TRBJ2-1
d_call: TRBD2

cdr3_aa: CASSTSDRGDYEQYF
cdr3_nt: TGTGCCAGCAGCACCTCCGACAGGGGGGACTACGAGCAGTACTTC
clone_size: -
v_call: TRBV11-3
j_call: TRBJ2-7
d_call: TRBD1

cdr3_aa: CASSPDRRQKAAFF
cdr3_nt: TGTGCCAGTAGTCCGGACAGGAGGCAGAAAGCAGCTTTCTTT
clone_size: -
v_call: TRBV19
j_call: TRBJ1-1
d_call: TRBD1

cdr3_aa: CASSQDAGTEAFF
cdr3_nt: TGCGCCAGCAGCCAAGACGCGGGCACTGAAGCTTTCTTT
clone_size: -
v_call: TRBV4-1
j_call: TRBJ1-1
d_call: -

cdr3_aa: CASSIFEGTGANVLTF
cdr3_nt: TGTGCCAGTAGTATTTTCGAGGGTACTGGGGCCAACGTCCTGACTTTC
clone_size: -
v_call: TRBV19
j_call: TRBJ2-6
d_call: -

cdr3_aa: CASSSVLGPDTQYF
cdr3_nt: TGTGCCAGCAGCTCGGTACTGGGCCCGGATACGCAGTATTTT
clone_size: -
v_call: TRBV11-2
j_call: TRBJ2-3
d_call: -

cdr3_aa: CASSLDPGVRTEAFF
cdr3_nt: TGTGCCAGCAGCTTGGATCCGGGGGTGAGAACTGAAGCTTTCTTT
clone_size: -
v_call: TRBV5-4
j_call: TRBJ1-1
d_call: -

cdr3_aa: CASSFLGQGLETQYF
cdr3_nt: TGTGCCAGCAGCTTTTTGGGACAGGGGTTAGAGACCCAGTACTTC
clone_size: -
v_call: TRBV7-8
j_call: TRBJ2-5
d_call: TRBD1